These T cell receptor beta chains were read from a single sample in a study of T cell responses to AZD1222 COVID-19 vaccine. Clones were read by immunoSEQ multiplex PCR, and TCRdb kept only the in-frame ones, dropping some. The data contain about 84,000 clones, 87% of them singletons. The sample here was peripheral blood, taken on day 0 of AZD1222 vaccination. The receptor set was obtained from an adult in good health. The CDR3 runs from the conserved cysteine through the conserved F or W. The order of the fields is clone size, D gene, J gene, V gene, CDR3 DNA, CDR3 protein. The D gene is left open where the match is weak. Rows may omit the clone size; those that give it use once, few, many or a size class.

size: once
D: TRBD1
J: TRBJ2-4
V: TRBV27
DNA: TGTGCCAGCAGTCCCGGGGGGTATACAGGGGGCGTCGTCAAAAACATTCAGTACTTC
CDR3: CASSPGGYTGGVVKNIQYF

size: NA
D: NA
J: TRBJ2-1
V: TRBV18
DNA: TGTGCCAGCTCACTGCAGGGGAGGGACAATGAGCAGTTCTTC
CDR3: CASSLQGRDNEQFF

size: NA
D: NA
J: TRBJ2-1
V: TRBV4-2
DNA: TGTGCCAGCAGCCAAGACCGACACAATGAGCAGTTCTTC
CDR3: CASSQDRHNEQFF

size: NA
D: TRBD2
J: TRBJ2-5
V: TRBV9
DNA: TGTGCCAGCAGCCTACGGGGAGGGGAAGAGACCCAGTACTTC
CDR3: CASSLRGGEETQYF

size: NA
D: TRBD2
J: TRBJ2-7
V: TRBV7-9
DNA: TGTGCCAGCAGCCCGAGAACTAGCGAAAACGAGCAGTACTTC
CDR3: CASSPRTSENEQYF

size: NA
D: NA
J: TRBJ2-3
V: TRBV7-2
DNA: TGTGCCAGCAGCTTAGGGGGGGGGCAGGCAGATACGCAGTATTTT
CDR3: CASSLGGGQADTQYF

size: NA
D: NA
J: TRBJ2-5
V: TRBV30
DNA: TGTGCCTGGAGTAAACAGCAAGAGACCCAGTACTTC
CDR3: CAWSKQQETQYF

size: NA
D: NA
J: TRBJ2-3
V: TRBV11-1
DNA: TGTGCCAGCAGCTCCGGTGCAGATACGCAGTATTTT
CDR3: CASSSGADTQYF

size: NA
D: NA
J: TRBJ1-1
V: TRBV25-1
DNA: TGTGCCAGCAGTAAAGGACTGAACACTGAAGCTTTCTTT
CDR3: CASSKGLNTEAFF

size: NA
D: NA
J: TRBJ1-1
V: TRBV6-2/TRBV6-3
DNA: TGTGCCAGCAGTTCGACACGACGGGACACTGAAGCTTTCTTT
CDR3: CASSSTRRDTEAFF

size: NA
D: TRBD1
J: TRBJ1-4
V: TRBV12-5
DNA: TGTGCTAGTGGTTGGGACAGGGGCGGAGGGTCTGAAAAACTGTTTTTT
CDR3: CASGWDRGGGSEKLFF

size: NA
D: NA
J: TRBJ2-6
V: TRBV6-5
DNA: TGTGCCAGCAGACCGAACGGGTCTGGGGCCAACGTCCTGACTTTC
CDR3: CASRPNGSGANVLTF

size: NA
D: TRBD2
J: TRBJ2-2
V: TRBV6-5
DNA: TGTGCCAGCAGTTCCGGGACTAGCGGGAGGGCCGGGGAGCTGTTTTTT
CDR3: CASSSGTSGRAGELFF

size: once
D: NA
J: TRBJ1-1
V: TRBV11-1
DNA: TGTGCCAGCAGCCCCTTCTATGGTGAAGCTTTCTTT
CDR3: CASSPFYGEAFF

size: NA
D: TRBD2
J: TRBJ2-1
V: TRBV6-1
DNA: TGTGCCAGCAGTGGGGCACTAGCGGGAGACATGAATGAGCAGTTCTTC
CDR3: CASSGALAGDMNEQFF

size: NA
D: NA
J: TRBJ2-1
V: TRBV3-1/TRBV3-2
DNA: TGTGCCAGCAGCGCCGTCCCCCCCGAGCAGTTCTTC
CDR3: CASSAVPPEQFF

size: NA
D: TRBD1
J: TRBJ1-5
V: TRBV19
DNA: TGTGCCAGTAGTGTAGTTTGGGACAGGGAACAGCCCCAGCATTTT
CDR3: CASSVVWDREQPQHF

size: NA
D: NA
J: TRBJ1-1
V: TRBV19
DNA: TGTGCCAGTAAAATTTCGGGGACCGAAGGGCCTGAAGCTTTCTTT
CDR3: CASKISGTEGPEAFF

size: NA
D: NA
J: TRBJ2-7
V: TRBV5-6
DNA: TGTGCCAGCAGCTTAATTACAGGTGGGTCCTACGAGCAGTACTTC
CDR3: CASSLITGGSYEQYF

size: NA
D: NA
J: TRBJ1-4
V: TRBV7-9
DNA: TGTGCCAGCAGCTTACAGGGGACCGGTCGTAATGAAAAACTGTTTTTT
CDR3: CASSLQGTGRNEKLFF

size: NA
D: NA
J: TRBJ2-6
V: TRBV13
DNA: TGTGCCAGCAGCTTATCAGGGTACGGGGCCAACGTCCTGACTTTC
CDR3: CASSLSGYGANVLTF

size: NA
D: NA
J: TRBJ1-2
V: TRBV14
DNA: TGTGCCAGCAGCCCGGGCCGGTGGTTTGGCTACACCTTC
CDR3: CASSPGRWFGYTF

size: NA
D: TRBD1
J: TRBJ1-2
V: TRBV5-1
DNA: TGCGCCAGCAGCTCTGAATGGACAGGGGACGGCTACACCTTC
CDR3: CASSSEWTGDGYTF